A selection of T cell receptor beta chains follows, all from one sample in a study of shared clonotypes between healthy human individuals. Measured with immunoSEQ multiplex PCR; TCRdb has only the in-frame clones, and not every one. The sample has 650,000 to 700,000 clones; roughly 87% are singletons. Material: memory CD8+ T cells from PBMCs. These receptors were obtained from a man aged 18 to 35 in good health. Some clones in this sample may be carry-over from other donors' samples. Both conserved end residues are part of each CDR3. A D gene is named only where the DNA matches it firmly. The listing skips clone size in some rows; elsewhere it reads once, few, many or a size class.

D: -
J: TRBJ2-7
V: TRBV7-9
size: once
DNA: TGTGCCAGCGGTACCGACGTGGGGGAGCAGTACTTC
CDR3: CASGTDVGEQYF

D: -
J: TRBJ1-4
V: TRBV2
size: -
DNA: TGTGCCAGCAGTGTTTACCAGACAGCTTCAAAGGAGGAAAAACTGTTTTTT
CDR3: CASSVYQTASKEEKLFF

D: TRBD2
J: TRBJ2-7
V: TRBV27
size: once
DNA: TGTGCCAGCAGTTTATCCCCGGGACTAGCAAGCGAGCAGTACTTC
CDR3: CASSLSPGLASEQYF

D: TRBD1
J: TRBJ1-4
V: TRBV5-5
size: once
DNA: TGTGCCAGCACCAATTCCGGGACAGGGTTGTGGAAACTGTTTTTT
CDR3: CASTNSGTGLWKLFF

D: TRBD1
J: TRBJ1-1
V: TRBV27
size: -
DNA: TGTGCCAGCAGTCCCGGGACAGGTATGAACACTGAAGCTTTCTTT
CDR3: CASSPGTGMNTEAFF

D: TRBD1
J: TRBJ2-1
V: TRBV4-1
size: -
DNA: TGCGCCAGCAGCCATGGCGGGACAGGGCACTACAATGAGCAGTTCTTC
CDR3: CASSHGGTGHYNEQFF

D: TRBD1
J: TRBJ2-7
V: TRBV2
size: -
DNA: TGTGCCAGCAGTTGGACAGGGCTCGACGAGCAGTACTTC
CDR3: CASSWTGLDEQYF

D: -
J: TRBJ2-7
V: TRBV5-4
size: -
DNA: TGTGCCAGCAGCTACAGAGGCGCAAGCTCCTACGAGCAGTACTTC
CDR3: CASSYRGASSYEQYF

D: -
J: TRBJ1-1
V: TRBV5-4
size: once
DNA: TGTGCCAGCAGCCGAGACAGGATTGACACTGAAGCTTTCTTT
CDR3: CASSRDRIDTEAFF

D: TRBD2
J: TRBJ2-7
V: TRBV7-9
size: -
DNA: TGTGCCAGCAGCTTACTAGCGGGAGGGCCGGGTTACGAGCAGTACTTC
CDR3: CASSLLAGGPGYEQYF

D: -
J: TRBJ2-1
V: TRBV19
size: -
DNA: TGTGCCAGTAGTATGACGGGAGCCGCCTACAATGAGCAGTTCTTC
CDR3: CASSMTGAAYNEQFF

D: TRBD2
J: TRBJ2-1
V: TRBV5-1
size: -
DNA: TGCGCCAGCAGCCCACGGGGACTAGCGTATTACAATGAGCAGTTCTTC
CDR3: CASSPRGLAYYNEQFF

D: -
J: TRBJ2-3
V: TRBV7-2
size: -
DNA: TGTGCCAGCAGCTTCCTAGCGCCTAGCACAGATACGCAGTATTTT
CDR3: CASSFLAPSTDTQYF

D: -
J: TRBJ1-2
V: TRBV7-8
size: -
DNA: TGTGCCAGCAGCTTAGGGCGGGGAGCTCTCAACTATGGCTACACCTTC
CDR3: CASSLGRGALNYGYTF

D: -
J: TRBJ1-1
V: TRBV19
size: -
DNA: TGTGCCAGTAGTATAGCGGTGGGCACTGAAGCTTTCTTT
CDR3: CASSIAVGTEAFF

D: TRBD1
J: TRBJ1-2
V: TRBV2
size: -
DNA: TGTGCCAGCAGTGCCTGGACAGGGGGTGGCTATGGCTACACCTTC
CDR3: CASSAWTGGGYGYTF

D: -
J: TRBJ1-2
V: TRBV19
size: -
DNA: TGTGCCAGTAGTATAGGACAGCTGTATGGCTACACCTTC
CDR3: CASSIGQLYGYTF

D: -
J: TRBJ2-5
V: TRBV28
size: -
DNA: TGTGCCAGCAGTCCCATGGGCCCCCAAGAGACCCAGTACTTC
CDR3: CASSPMGPQETQYF

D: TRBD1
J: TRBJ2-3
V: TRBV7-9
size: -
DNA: TGTGCCAGCAGCCACTGGGACAGGCTATCTAGCACAGATACGCAGTATTTT
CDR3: CASSHWDRLSSTDTQYF

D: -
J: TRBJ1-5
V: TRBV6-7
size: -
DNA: TGTGCCAGCAACCGCGGACGGGTCATCAATCAGCCCCAGCATTTT
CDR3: CASNRGRVINQPQHF

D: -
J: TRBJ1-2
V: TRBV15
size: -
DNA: TGTGCCACCTCTACCGGACAGCTAAACTATGGCTACACCTTC
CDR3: CATSTGQLNYGYTF

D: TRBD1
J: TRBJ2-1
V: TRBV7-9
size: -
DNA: TGTGCCAGCACCACCGGGACAGGGGCCTATAATGAGCAGTTCTTC
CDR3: CASTTGTGAYNEQFF

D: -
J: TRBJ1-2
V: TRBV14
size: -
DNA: TGTGCCAGCAGCCAAGTTGGACGGCAGTTGAGGGGCTACACCTTC
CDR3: CASSQVGRQLRGYTF

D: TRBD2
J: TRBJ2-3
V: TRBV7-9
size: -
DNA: TGTGCCAGCAGCCGCGGGACTAGCGTAGTAACAGATACGCAGTATTTT
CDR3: CASSRGTSVVTDTQYF

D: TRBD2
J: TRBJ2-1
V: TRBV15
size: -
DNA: TGTGCCACCAGCAGACTCGCCGGGACTAGCGGTCCTGAGGCAAACAATGAGCAGTTCTTC
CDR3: CATSRLAGTSGPEANNEQFF

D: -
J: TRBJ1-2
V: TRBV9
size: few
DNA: TGTGCCAGCAGCGTCAGTAATGGGTTCCATGGCTACACCTTC
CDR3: CASSVSNGFHGYTF

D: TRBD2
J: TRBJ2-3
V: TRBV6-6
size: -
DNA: TGTGCCAGCAGTTACACTAGCGGGACTAGCACAGATACGCAGTATTTT
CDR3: CASSYTSGTSTDTQYF

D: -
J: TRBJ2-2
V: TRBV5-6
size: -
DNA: TGTGCCAGCAGCTTGGCCAGGGGATCGGGCACCGGGGAGCTGTTTTTT
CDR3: CASSLARGSGTGELFF

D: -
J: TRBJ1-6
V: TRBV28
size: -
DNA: TGTGCCAGCAGTCGACAGGAATATAATTCACCCCTCCACTTT
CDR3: CASSRQEYNSPLHF

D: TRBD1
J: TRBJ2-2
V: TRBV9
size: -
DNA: TGTGCCAGCAGCGTACAGGTCCAGGGGGCTACCGGGGAGCTGTTTTTT
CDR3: CASSVQVQGATGELFF

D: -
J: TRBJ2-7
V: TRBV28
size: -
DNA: TGTGCCAGCACCCCTTGGCTGCCCAGCTACGAGCAGTACTTC
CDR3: CASTPWLPSYEQYF

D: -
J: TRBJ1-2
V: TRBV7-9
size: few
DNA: TGTGCCAGCGCCGGGGACTATGGCTACACCTTC
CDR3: CASAGDYGYTF

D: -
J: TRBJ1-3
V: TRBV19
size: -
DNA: TGTGCCAGTGCCGGTCCGCTACTAGGGAGAAACACCATATATTTT
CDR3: CASAGPLLGRNTIYF

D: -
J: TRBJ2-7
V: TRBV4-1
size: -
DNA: TGCGCCAGCAGCCAAGTGCAGGGTCCCGCCTACGAGCAGTACTTC
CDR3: CASSQVQGPAYEQYF

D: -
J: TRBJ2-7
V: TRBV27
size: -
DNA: TGTGCCAGCGGGTATACGGGGGCGAGCTACGAGCAGTACTTC
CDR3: CASGYTGASYEQYF

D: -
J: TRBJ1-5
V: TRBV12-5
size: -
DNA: TGTGCTAGCGGTTCGGGTAATCAGCCCCAGCATTTT
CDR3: CASGSGNQPQHF

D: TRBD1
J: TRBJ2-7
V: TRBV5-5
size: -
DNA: TGTGCCAGCAGCTCCTGGGACAGGCTTTTCTCCTACGAGCAGTACTTC
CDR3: CASSSWDRLFSYEQYF

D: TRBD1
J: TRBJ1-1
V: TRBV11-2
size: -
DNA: TGTGCCAGCAGCCCGGGACAGGCTAACACTGAAGCTTTCTTT
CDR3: CASSPGQANTEAFF

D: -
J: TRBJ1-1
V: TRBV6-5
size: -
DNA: TGTGCCAGCAGTTACCAGGGACCCACTGAAGCTTTCTTT
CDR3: CASSYQGPTEAFF

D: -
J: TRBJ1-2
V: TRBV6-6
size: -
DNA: TGTGCCAGCAGTTACTCCGGCCCTGGGACAAACTATGGCTACACCTTC
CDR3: CASSYSGPGTNYGYTF

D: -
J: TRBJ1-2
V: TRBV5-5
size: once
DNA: TGTGCCAGCAGCCTGACCCCTTTGGTCCAAGGCTACGCCTTC
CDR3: CASSLTPLVQGYAF

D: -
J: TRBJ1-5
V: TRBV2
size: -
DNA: TGTGCCAGCAGTGATAGACCCTATCAGCCCCAGCATTTT
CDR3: CASSDRPYQPQHF

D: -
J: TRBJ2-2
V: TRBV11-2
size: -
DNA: TGTGCCAGCAGCATGACAACCGGGGAGCTGTTTTTT
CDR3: CASSMTTGELFF

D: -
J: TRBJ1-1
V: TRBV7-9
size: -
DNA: TGTGCCAGCGGGATCGGGGGGGCAGGGACTGAAGCTTTCTTT
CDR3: CASGIGGAGTEAFF

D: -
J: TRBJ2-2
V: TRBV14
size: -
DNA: TGTGCCAGCAGCGTGGACATCGAAGCCGCGAACACCGGGGAGCTGTTTTTT
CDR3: CASSVDIEAANTGELFF

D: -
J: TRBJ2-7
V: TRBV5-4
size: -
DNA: TGTGCCAGCAGCAGAGGACTTCTATACGAGCAGTACTTC
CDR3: CASSRGLLYEQYF

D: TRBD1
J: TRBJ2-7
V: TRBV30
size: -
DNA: TGTGCCTGGAGTGCCGGGACAGTAATAGAGCAGTACTTC
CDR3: CAWSAGTVIEQYF

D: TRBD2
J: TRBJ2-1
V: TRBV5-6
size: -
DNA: TGTGCCAGCAGCTTGGGAATCACTAGCGGGATGGGCAATGAGCAGTTCTTC
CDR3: CASSLGITSGMGNEQFF

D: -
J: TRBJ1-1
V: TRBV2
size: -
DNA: TGTGCCAGCAGTGAAGCGCGGGGGGTTAGGAACACTGAAGCTTTCTTT
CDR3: CASSEARGVRNTEAFF

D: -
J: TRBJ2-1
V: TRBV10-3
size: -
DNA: TGTGCCACCCTCGGGACTCACAATGAGCAGTTCTTC
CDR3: CATLGTHNEQFF

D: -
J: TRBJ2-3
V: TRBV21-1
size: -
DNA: TGTGCCAGCAGCAAAAACACTAGATGGGGCACAGATACGCAGTATTTT
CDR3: CASSKNTRWGTDTQYF

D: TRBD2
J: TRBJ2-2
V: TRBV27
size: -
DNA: TGTGCCAGCAGGATAGCGGGAGGGCCCGGGGAGCTGTTTTTT
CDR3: CASRIAGGPGELFF

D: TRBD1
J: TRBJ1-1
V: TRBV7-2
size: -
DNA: TGTGCCAGCAGCCCGCAGGGGACAGGGGGCATTGAAGCTTTCTTT
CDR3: CASSPQGTGGIEAFF

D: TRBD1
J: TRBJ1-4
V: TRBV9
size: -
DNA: TGTGCCAGCAGCGTAGGAGGGACAGAAGACGAAAAACTGTTTTTT
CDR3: CASSVGGTEDEKLFF

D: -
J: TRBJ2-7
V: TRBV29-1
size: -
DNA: TGCAGCGCTAAATCGGGCTGGGGATTATCGGACGAGCAGTACTTC
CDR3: CSAKSGWGLSDEQYF

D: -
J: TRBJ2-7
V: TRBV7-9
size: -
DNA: TGTGCCAGCAGAGGAGCGTTTTCCTACGAGCAGTACTTC
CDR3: CASRGAFSYEQYF

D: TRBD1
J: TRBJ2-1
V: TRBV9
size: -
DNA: TGTGCCAGCAGCGTAGGGACAGGGAGCCACAATGAGCAGTTCTTC
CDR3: CASSVGTGSHNEQFF

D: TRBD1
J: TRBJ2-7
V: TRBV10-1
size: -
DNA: TGCGCCAGCAGTGAGAAAGTCAGGGGGCCGCCCTACGAGCAGTACTTC
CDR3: CASSEKVRGPPYEQYF